In its sample, the clone carrying this T cell receptor beta chain was seen a few times. Its specificity is not known. TCRdb reprocessed the 5' RACE reads via MiXCR and lists one record per CDR3 protein. The sample contains about 4,800 distinct CDR3 sequences, over 15% of which appear only once. This sample is drawn from a study of spatial heterogeneity in lung cancer. V gave up 1 base and J gave up 4 bases, with 8 bases separating them. The CDR3 is made up of 13 amino acids. CDR1 SGHTA and CDR2 FQGNSA come from the germline V gene. Study-level points and caveats: Ubiquitous expanded tumor TCRs surfaced in blood more at resection than they did at follow-up.

The sample's time point: sample taken at primary tumor resection. Whole RNA, isolated from tumor, nontumor lung or frozen PBMC, was sequenced without prior sorting. Sequences were derived from PBMCs, sampled at surgery. The V call is TRBV7-2, the J call TRBJ2-7; no reliable D call. The sequence came from a male donor with early-stage non-small cell lung cancer. CDR3 coding DNA: TGTGCCAGCAGCTTAGGAAGGTGGTACGAGCAGTACTTC. It is translated as CASSLGRWYEQYF.